This T cell receptor beta chain was documented in a study of blood T cell repertoires in COVID-19. Turning to the study itself: The samples span acute and convalescent COVID-19 from the United States, Italy and Spain. The cDNA or gDNA used as material had been derived from T cells, B-cell-depleted T cells, or PBMCs.

This clone has only one observation. In the study's own analysis: Counts of nucleated cells, estimated from reference gene primer amplification, were obtained. Sequencing used immunoSEQ multiplex PCR; TCRdb keeps in-frame clones, though not all of them. The D gene and trimming were derived from the DNA, and the V and J assignments and clone size from that table. Of 35,000 to 45,000 clones in the sample, roughly 89% were seen once. The germline V gene encodes CDR1 LNHDA and CDR2 SQIVND (reference sequence). V shed 2 bases and J 7 bases; nucleotides not matched to a gene: 7. The CDR3 extends over 15 amino acids.

The chain employs TRBV19 and TRBJ1-5, with 8 bases lining up with TRBD1. This receptor was identified in a human donor in a cohort sampled during active COVID-19. What was sequenced was peripheral blood. The CDR3 sequence is CASSISGGVSQPQHF. For the CDR3, the DNA is TGTGCCAGTAGTATATCAGGGGGCGTTTCACAGCCCCAGCATTTT.